This is a list of T cell receptor beta chains from one sample in a study of blood T cell repertoires in COVID-19. Using immunoSEQ multiplex PCR, the repertoire was profiled, and TCRdb retains in-frame clones only, with some absent. The repertoire includes 100,000 to 150,000 clones, 85% to 90% of them detected once, and less than 30% sits in the top ten. The sequenced sample consisted of peripheral blood. The receptor source for this set is a woman in her seventies with acute or convalescent COVID-19. CDR3s include the opening cysteine and the closing phenylalanine or tryptophan. The D gene is left open where the match is weak. Size is omitted from some rows. Given values are once, few, many or a class for expanded clones.

CDR3aa,CDR3nt,abundance,v_gene,d_gene,j_gene
CASGALYGYTF,TGTGCCAGCGGGGCTCTCTATGGCTACACCTTC,.,TRBV28,.,TRBJ1-2
CASSTTQVSTEAFF,TGTGCCAGCAGTACCACTCAGGTCAGTACTGAAGCTTTCTTT,.,TRBV6-1,.,TRBJ1-1
CASSRQPSTDTQYF,TGTGCCAGCAGCAGACAGCCTAGCACAGATACGCAGTATTTT,once,TRBV7-9,.,TRBJ2-3
CASRKTVSGNTIYF,TGTGCCAGCAGAAAGACAGTCTCTGGAAACACCATATATTTT,.,TRBV6-5,.,TRBJ1-3
CASSLEETQYF,TGTGCCAGTAGCCTTGAGGAGACCCAGTACTTC,.,TRBV19,.,TRBJ2-5
CASSPPREGETQYF,TGCGCCAGCAGCCCACCGCGGGAGGGAGAGACCCAGTACTTC,.,TRBV5-1,TRBD2,TRBJ2-5
CATRGAGNYGYTF,TGTGCCACCAGGGGTGCAGGTAACTATGGCTACACCTTC,.,TRBV24-1,.,TRBJ1-2
CASSVEGGQGTEAFF,TGCGCCAGCAGCGTCGAGGGGGGGCAAGGCACTGAAGCTTTCTTT,.,TRBV5-1,.,TRBJ1-1
CASIYSGRELNQPQHF,TGTGCCAGTATTTATTCAGGACGGGAACTCAATCAGCCCCAGCATTTT,once,TRBV19,.,TRBJ1-5
CASSLADSPLHF,TGTGCCAGCAGCTTAGCCGATTCACCCCTCCACTTT,.,TRBV7-9,.,TRBJ1-6
CASSRSGSNQPQHF,TGTGCCAGCAGCCGGTCAGGGAGCAATCAGCCCCAGCATTTT,.,TRBV4-2,.,TRBJ1-5
CASSLTGGMNSPLHF,TGTGCCAGCAGCCTGACAGGGGGGATGAATTCACCCCTCCACTTT,.,TRBV6-4,TRBD1,TRBJ1-6
CASSHLAVTNSPLHF,TGTGCCAGCAGCCATCTGGCGGTGACTAATTCACCCCTCCACTTT,.,TRBV3-1/TRBV3-2,.,TRBJ1-6
CASSSTSGGAETQYF,TGTGCCAGCAGCTCGACTAGCGGGGGGGCCGAGACCCAGTACTTC,.,TRBV7-9,TRBD2,TRBJ2-5
CASARLGGSNYGYTF,TGCGCCAGCGCCCGGTTGGGGGGTTCGAACTATGGCTACACCTTC,few,TRBV5-1,.,TRBJ1-2
CATLKLAQGTDTQYF,TGTGCCACCCTAAAACTAGCTCAAGGGACAGATACGCAGTATTTT,.,TRBV27,.,TRBJ2-3
CASSLQGAADTQYF,TGTGCCAGCAGCTTGCAGGGGGCGGCAGATACGCAGTATTTT,.,TRBV7-3,TRBD1,TRBJ2-3
CASRRDRGGNTIYF,TGTGCCAGCAGACGGGACAGGGGGGGAAACACCATATATTTT,few,TRBV28,TRBD1,TRBJ1-3
CASSYSTGLSTEAFF,TGTGCCAGCAGTTACTCAACAGGGTTGTCCACTGAAGCTTTCTTT,.,TRBV6-5,.,TRBJ1-1
CASSRRPGHNSPLHF,TGTGCCAGCAGCCGCCGGCCGGGACACAATTCACCCCTCCACTTT,.,TRBV3-1/TRBV3-2,.,TRBJ1-6
CASSEYGTVNTEAFF,TGTGCCAGCAGTGAATACGGGACAGTGAACACTGAAGCTTTCTTT,.,TRBV6-1,TRBD1,TRBJ1-1
CASNIAGNGYTF,TGTGCCAGCAACATCGCGGGGAATGGCTACACCTTC,.,TRBV13,.,TRBJ1-2
CASSLDQLNEQFF,TGTGCCAGCAGCTTAGATCAACTAAATGAGCAGTTCTTC,.,TRBV11-2,.,TRBJ2-1
CASSFTYEQYF,TGTGCCAGCAGTTTTACCTACGAGCAGTACTTC,.,TRBV5-5,.,TRBJ2-7
CASSSGPYSYNSPLHF,TGTGCCAGCTCCTCAGGGCCCTACTCCTATAATTCACCCCTCCACTTT,.,TRBV28,.,TRBJ1-6
CAISEVARTSTDTQYF,TGTGCCATCAGTGAAGTAGCGAGGACTAGCACAGATACGCAGTATTTT,.,TRBV10-3,.,TRBJ2-3
CASSTKKGDGEKLFF,TGTGCCAGCTCGACCAAGAAGGGGGACGGCGAAAAACTGTTTTTT,.,TRBV18,.,TRBJ1-4
CASSPGTSPNEQFF,TGTGCCAGCAGCCCTGGGACTAGTCCCAATGAGCAGTTCTTC,.,TRBV11-3,TRBD2,TRBJ2-1
CASKSQTRGYEQYF,TGTGCCAGCAAAAGTCAGACTAGGGGCTACGAGCAGTACTTC,.,TRBV6-5,.,TRBJ2-7
CATRGQGGGGYTF,TGTGCCACCCGGGGACAGGGTGGCGGGGGCTACACCTTC,.,TRBV24-1,TRBD1,TRBJ1-2
CASTQTGSSYNSPLHF,TGTGCCAGTACTCAGACAGGGAGCTCCTATAATTCACCCCTCCACTTT,.,TRBV19,TRBD1,TRBJ1-6
CASSFLEGAYAEAFF,TGTGCCAGCAGTTTTTTGGAGGGGGCGTACGCTGAAGCTTTCTTT,.,TRBV28,TRBD1,TRBJ1-1
CASRKGQGGQPQHF,TGTGCCAGCAGAAAAGGACAGGGCGGACAGCCCCAGCATTTT,.,TRBV6-5,TRBD1,TRBJ1-5
CASSFRQGYEQYF,TGTGCCAGCAGCTTCCGACAGGGATACGAGCAGTACTTC,.,TRBV5-4,TRBD1,TRBJ2-7
CASSLASGGTEAFF,TGTGCCAGCAGCTTAGCGTCCGGGGGCACTGAAGCTTTCTTT,.,TRBV7-6,.,TRBJ1-1
CASSGGDRATEAFF,TGTGCCAGCAGTGGAGGGGACAGGGCAACTGAAGCTTTCTTT,.,TRBV2,TRBD1,TRBJ1-1
CSASLSEGRGKGYTF,TGCAGTGCTAGTCTCTCTGAGGGCCGTGGGAAGGGCTACACCTTC,.,TRBV20-1,.,TRBJ1-2
CASSRPGISGNTIYF,TGCGCCAGCAGTCGCCCGGGGATCTCTGGAAACACCATATATTTT,.,TRBV4-1,.,TRBJ1-3
CASRGTTRAYEQYF,TGTGCCAGCAGAGGGACAACGCGCGCCTACGAGCAGTACTTC,.,TRBV28,.,TRBJ2-7
CASRGHIQETQYF,TGTGCCAGTAGGGGACATATCCAAGAGACCCAGTACTTC,.,TRBV19,.,TRBJ2-5
CASSFGGIMNTEAFF,TGCGCCAGCAGCTTTGGGGGCATTATGAACACTGAAGCTTTCTTT,.,TRBV4-1,.,TRBJ1-1
CASRGGMGYEQYF,TGTGCCAGCAGGGGCGGGATGGGCTACGAGCAGTACTTC,.,TRBV6-5,.,TRBJ2-7
CASRDSYYEQYF,TGCGCCAGCCGGGACAGCTACTACGAGCAGTACTTC,.,TRBV4-1,TRBD1,TRBJ2-7
CASSQDRGPSPQTQYF,TGTGCCAGCAGCCAAGACAGGGGGCCTTCTCCGCAGACCCAGTACTTC,.,TRBV14,TRBD1,TRBJ2-5
CASSSGQGQETQYF,TGTGCCAGCAGTTCGGGACAGGGTCAAGAGACCCAGTACTTC,.,TRBV2,TRBD1,TRBJ2-5
CASSLQGVEAFF,TGCGCCAGCAGCTTGCAAGGGGTTGAAGCTTTCTTT,.,TRBV5-1,.,TRBJ1-1
CASSHGTGQGAGELFF,TGCGCCAGCAGCCACGGGACAGGCCAGGGAGCCGGGGAGCTGTTTTTT,.,TRBV5-1,TRBD1,TRBJ2-2
CASSQQGTPLHF,TGTGCCAGCAGCCAACAGGGGACACCCCTCCACTTT,.,TRBV3-1/TRBV3-2,.,TRBJ1-6
CASSSPTGPTEGYTF,TGTGCCAGCAGTTCTCCTACAGGGCCTACGGAGGGCTACACCTTC,few,TRBV28,.,TRBJ1-2
CASSWAERGDEQETQYF,TGCGCCAGCAGTTGGGCGGAGCGGGGGGACGAGCAAGAGACCCAGTACTTC,.,TRBV4-1,TRBD2,TRBJ2-5
CASSPKAGNEKLFF,TGTGCCAGCTCCCCCAAGGCGGGAAATGAAAAACTGTTTTTT,.,TRBV18,.,TRBJ1-4
CAWSVGGGNTEAFF,TGTGCCTGGAGTGTTGGGGGCGGTAACACTGAAGCTTTCTTT,once,TRBV30,.,TRBJ1-1
CASSNRRGVFDGYTF,TGTGCCAGCAGTAATAGGCGCGGTGTTTTTGATGGCTACACCTTC,.,TRBV2,.,TRBJ1-2
CASTKGTGGFQETQYF,TGTGCCAGTACTAAGGGGACAGGGGGGTTCCAAGAGACCCAGTACTTC,.,TRBV19,TRBD1,TRBJ2-5
CASSVGLASDEQYF,TGTGCCAGCAGCGTTGGGCTAGCAAGCGACGAGCAGTACTTC,.,TRBV9,.,TRBJ2-7
CASNTGYSGNTIYF,TGTGCCAGCAATACAGGTTACTCTGGAAACACCATATATTTT,once,TRBV6-5,.,TRBJ1-3
CASSPSGGAHEQYF,TGTGCCAGCAGCCCTAGCGGGGGGGCCCACGAGCAGTACTTC,few,TRBV5-4,TRBD2,TRBJ2-7
CASSPGGRGPGNTIYF,TGTGCCAGCAGCCCCGGGGGACGGGGACCTGGAAACACCATATATTTT,.,TRBV11-2,.,TRBJ1-3
CATSGWGAYNEQFF,TGTGCCACCAGTGGTTGGGGGGCCTACAATGAGCAGTTCTTC,.,TRBV24-1,.,TRBJ2-1